These 4 T cell receptor beta chains originate from one sample sequenced in a study of blood T cells in healthy people across ages (dated by TCRdb to the mid-2010s). Library method: 5' RACE. The sequencer was an Illumina HiSeq 2500. The second PCR ran for about 6 to 12 cycles and used a J-beta primer mix along with a sample-barcoded 5' primer. TCRdb handled the public reads itself, with Q25 trimming in fastp and clone calling in MiXCR, and kept productive beta chains. Each entry merges the rows of one CDR3 protein and shows their most common DNA and genes. The sample data list hundreds of thousands of distinct CDR3 sequences, and approximately 30% of these were observed just once. 15% of the sample is in the top ten clones. Sequenced sample: blood. These receptors were obtained from an elderly woman in good health. Donor details come from another sample of the same person, matched by shared clones.

Ten or more counts support this clonotype. The chain links TRBV9 to TRBJ2-7, with D tentatively TRBD1 or TRBD2 (5 bases each). V was pared by 2 bases and J by 7 bases, with 16 bases between. CDR3 length: 14 residues. Germline CDR1 reads SGDLS; CDR2 reads YYNGEE. CDR3 nucleotide sequence: TGTGCCAGCAGCGTCGGGACGCAACCCTGGGAGCAGTACTTC. Protein product: CASSVGTQPWEQYF.

The sample holds many counts of this clonotype. The chain is built from TRBV5-1 and TRBJ2-1; 9 nucleotides agree with TRBD2. Germline V CDR1 and CDR2: SGHRS, YFSETQ. After removal of 0 bases from V and 6 bases from J, the junction contained 4 bases not matched to a gene. This CDR3 contains 15 residues. The CDR3 region is CASSLAATSGNEQFF. For the CDR3, the DNA is TGCGCCAGCAGCTTGGCCGCGACTAGCGGCAATGAGCAGTTCTTC.

This clonotype was observed many times. The chain couples TRBV7-6 to TRBJ2-7, with 9 nucleotides matching TRBD2. The CDR3 covers 12 residues. In germline, CDR1 is SGHVS, CDR2 FNYEAQ. V lost 5 bases, J lost 5 bases, and 1 base stayed unmatched. The CDR3 region is CASSGGGDEQYF. The CDR3 bases are TGTGCCAGCAGCGGCGGGGGGGACGAGCAGTACTTC. The variable domain in full, completed from reference TRBV7-6 and TRBJ2-7, reads GAGVSQSPRYKVTKRGQDVALRCDPISGHVSLYWYRQALGQGPEFLTYFNYEAQQDKSGLPNDRFSAERPEGSISTLTIQRTEQRDSAMYRCASSGGGDEQYFGPGTRLTVT.

This clonotype showed up many times. The CDR3 reads CASRRASNQPQHF. DNA of the CDR3: TGTGCCAGCCGACGGGCATCCAATCAGCCCCAGCATTTT. The chain employs TRBV6-5 and TRBJ1-5, with D unclear. This CDR3 comprises 13 residues. Trimming took 8 bases from V and 3 from J, leaving 11 bases between them. Germline V CDR1 and CDR2: MNHEY, SVGAGI.